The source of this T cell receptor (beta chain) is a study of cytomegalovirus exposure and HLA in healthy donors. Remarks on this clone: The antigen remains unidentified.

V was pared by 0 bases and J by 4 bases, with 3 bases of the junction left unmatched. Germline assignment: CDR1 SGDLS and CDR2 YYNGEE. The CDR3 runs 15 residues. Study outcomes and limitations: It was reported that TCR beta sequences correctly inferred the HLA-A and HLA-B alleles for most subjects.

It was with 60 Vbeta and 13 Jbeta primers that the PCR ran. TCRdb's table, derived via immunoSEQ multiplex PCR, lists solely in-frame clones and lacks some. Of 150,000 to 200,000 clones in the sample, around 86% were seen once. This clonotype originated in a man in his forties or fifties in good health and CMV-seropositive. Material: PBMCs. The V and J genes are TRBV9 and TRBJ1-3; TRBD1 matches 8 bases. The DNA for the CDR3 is TGTGCCAGCAGCGTAGCAGGGGGCGAAGGAAACACCATATATTTT. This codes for CASSVAGGEGNTIYF.